This entry concerns a single TCR beta chain. In the study's own analysis: Filtering differed since immunoSEQ provided only junctions, with no quality scores. Repertoires were generated with immunoSEQ multiplex PCR, while TCRdb's copy carries only in-frame clones and drops some. That table furnishes V, J and clone size, whereas the DNA furnished D and trimming. The data show about 820,000 clones, 90% to 95% seen once. These data are taken from a study of shared clonotypes between healthy human individuals. Unmatched junction bases numbered 18, after V lost 4 bases and J lost 2 bases. Germline assignment: CDR1 SGHVS and CDR2 FQNEAQ. This CDR3 comprises 19 residues. Terminally differentiated effector memory CD45RA+ cells were excluded by CCR7 positive selection of CD45RO-negative cells.

The sequenced sample consisted of naive CD8+ T cells sorted from blood. The TCR originated in a man aged 30-40 years in good health. The V gene is TRBV7-8, the J gene TRBJ2-5, with 8 nucleotides matching TRBD1. In nucleotides, the CDR3 is TGTGCCAGCAGCTCGAGCCCGGACAGGGCGAACGGATATCAAGAGACCCAGTACTTC. Its translation: CASSSSPDRANGYQETQYF.